A single sample is the source of the 6 T cell receptor beta chains below, sequenced in a study of response to subunit inactivated influenza vaccine. MiXCR, run by TCRdb on the RT-PCR reads, gives a single entry per CDR3 protein. The top ten clones hold 9.5% to 13% of a sample with more than 250,000 distinct CDR3 sequences, just over 20% of them seen once. This specimen consisted of PBMCs from blood, obtained roughly 20 months after vaccination. The receptors derive from a man between 50 and 75 years old who received an inactivated influenza vaccine.

The chain recombines TRBV20-1 with TRBJ1-5; the D gene is possibly TRBD1 (5 bases). The CDR3 has 15 amino acids. V was pared by 0 bases and J by 5 bases, with 14 bases between. Per the germline V gene, CDR1 is DFQATT and CDR2 is SNEGSKA (reference sequence). The CDR3 bases are TGCAGTGCTAGAGATCTGGCAGGGTGGGATCAGCCCCAGCATTTT. This codes for CSARDLAGWDQPQHF.

This clonotype was counted at least ten times. V gene TRBV13 combines with J gene TRBJ2-7, with TRBD1 identical over 8 bases. The CDR3 totals 13 residues. Germline CDR1 PRHDT, CDR2 FYEKMQ (reference sequence). V was pared by 7 bases and J by 7 bases, with 9 bases of the junction left unmatched. The CDR3 nucleotides are TGTGCCAGCAACCAGGACAGGGCGGGAGAGCAGTACTTC. Translated, it gives CASNQDRAGEQYF.

This clonotype appeared a few times. The rearrangement joins TRBV4-3 to TRBJ2-1; D is undetermined. CDR1 is LGHNA and CDR2 is YSLEER in the germline V gene. V lost 0 bases and J 0 bases, leaving 15 bases between the germline ends. This CDR3 has 18 amino acids. Written as DNA, the CDR3 is TGCGCCAGCAGCCAAGAGGCCCCTGCGTTTAGCTCCTACAATGAGCAGTTCTTC. It codes for CASSQEAPAFSSYNEQFF.

This clonotype was seen a handful of times. The chain links TRBV9 to TRBJ2-3, with D unresolved. There are 14 residues in the CDR3. The V gene lost 0 bases and the J gene lost 3 bases, with 8 bases spanning the gap. Germline CDR1 is SGDLS and CDR2 is YYNGEE. The chain's CDR3 is CASSVDYGTDTQYF. The CDR3 DNA sequence: TGTGCCAGCAGCGTAGATTATGGGACAGATACGCAGTATTTT. The whole variable domain, filled in from reference TRBV9 and TRBJ2-3, reads DSGVTQTPKHLITATGQRVTLRCSPRSGDLSVYWYQQSLDQGLQFLIQYYNGEERAKGNILERFSAQQFPDLHSELNLSSLELGDSALYFCASSVDYGTDTQYFGPGTRLTVL.

This rearrangement joins TRBV2 to TRBJ2-2; perhaps TRBD2 as D (6 bases). CDR3 size: 15 residues. V gave up 6 bases and J gave up 2 bases, with 13 bases separating them. CDR1 is SNHLY and CDR2 is FYNNEI in the germline V gene. CDR3 loop: CASRPLATNTGELFF. The CDR3 DNA is TGTGCCAGCAGACCTCTAGCGACAAACACCGGGGAGCTGTTTTTT.

This clonotype came up a few times. V gene TRBV4-1 combines with J gene TRBJ2-6; no clear D gene. Per germline, CDR1 MGHRA and CDR2 YSYEKL. This CDR3 spans 16 amino acids. V was cut by 6 bases and J by 0 bases, with 12 bases left in between. The CDR3 DNA reads as TGCGCCAGCAGTCGCTCAGGACCCTCTGGGGCCAACGTCCTGACTTTC. Its translation: CASSRSGPSGANVLTF.